The T cell receptor beta chain under discussion was sequenced for a study of T cells expressing NK-cell markers. As for the study in general: HCMV seropositivity marked most of the eight sequenced donors; one was seronegative.

This CDR3 is built from 14 residues. The V gene's germline CDR1 is SGHRS and CDR2 YFSETQ. The TCR beta cDNA came from 5'RACE template switching with UMIs. Using the 5' RACE reads, TCRdb records one entry per CDR3 protein without DNA. The sample holds 300,000 to 450,000 distinct CDR3 sequences. The source of this sequence is a man between 18 and 69 years old in good health. Sample: blood T cells: a sorted CD56 or NKG2C T cell subset, CD4+ or CD8+ T cells, or bulk PBMC T cells (not recorded which). The V gene is TRBV5-1, the J gene TRBJ2-5. The CDR3 protein is CASSLDGLRETQYF. The complete variable domain, with remaining parts taken from reference TRBV5-1 and TRBJ2-5, reads KAGVTQTPRYLIKTRGQQVTLSCSPISGHRSVSWYQQTPGQGLQFLFEYFSETQRNKGNFPGRFSGRQFSNSRSEMNVSTLELGDSALYLCASSLDGLRETQYFGPGTRLLVL.